These T cell receptor beta chains were read from a single sample in a study of response to subunit inactivated influenza vaccine. TCRdb independently ran MiXCR on the RT-PCR reads; one entry per CDR3 protein. The data contain 700,000 to 900,000 distinct CDR3 sequences, around 20% of them singletons. Sequenced here: PBMCs from blood, sampled about 5 days after vaccination. Receptors were obtained from a man aged 50-59 years who received an inactivated influenza vaccine. Each CDR3 is given with its conserved first and last residue. A D gene is named only where the DNA matches it firmly. Expanded clones are given a class, and other clones once, few, many or no size at all.

v_call	clone_size	d_call	cdr3_length	j_call	cdr3_aa	cdr3_nt
TRBV5-6	few	NA	15	TRBJ2-3	CASSQVGRGMNTQYF	TGTGCCAGCAGCCAAGTCGGCAGGGGTATGAATACGCAGTATTTT
TRBV12-3/TRBV12-4	few	TRBD2	14	TRBJ2-2	CASSPLAGTGELFF	TGTGCCAGCAGCCCACTAGCGGGCACCGGGGAGCTGTTTTTT
TRBV7-2	few	NA	14	TRBJ2-3	CASSLTRGPDTQYF	TGTGCCAGCAGCTTAACTCGTGGCCCAGATACGCAGTATTTT
TRBV4-3	NA	TRBD1	14	TRBJ2-7	CAVVWGTDNYEQYF	TGCGCCGTAGTATGGGGGACAGATAACTACGAGCAGTACTTC
TRBV6-2/TRBV6-3	NA	NA	13	TRBJ2-7	CASTLARGSEQYF	TGTGCCAGCACCCTGGCGAGAGGGAGCGAGCAGTACTTC
TRBV6-5	few	NA	17	TRBJ1-6	CASSFRPGRGTDSPLHF	TGTGCCAGCAGTTTCAGACCGGGACGGGGGACGGATTCACCCCTCCACTTT
TRBV20-1	few	TRBD2	15	TRBJ2-3	CSVAGGVSGTDTQYF	TGCAGTGTGGCGGGAGGGGTATCGGGCACAGATACGCAGTATTTT
TRBV24-1	few	TRBD1	16	TRBJ2-1	CATSDLRGQGYNEQFF	TGTGCCACCAGTGATTTGAGGGGACAGGGGTACAATGAGCAGTTCTTC
TRBV12-3/TRBV12-4	NA	NA	15	TRBJ1-4	CASSSGFRGGEKLFF	TGTGCCAGCAGTTCCGGGTTTAGGGGCGGTGAAAAACTGTTTTTT
TRBV12-3/TRBV12-4	few	NA	14	TRBJ2-3	CASSPGLFGDTQYF	TGTGCCAGCAGTCCGGGACTCTTTGGCGATACGCAGTATTTT
TRBV7-7	few	NA	16	TRBJ2-1	CASSRGWDGQNNEQFF	TGTGCCAGCAGCCGGGGGTGGGACGGACAAAACAATGAGCAGTTCTTC
TRBV3-1	NA	TRBD2	17	TRBJ2-7	CASSQDGVAGSSYEQYF	TGTGCCAGCAGCCAAGACGGAGTAGCGGGGAGCTCCTACGAGCAGTACTTC
TRBV4-3	NA	NA	14	TRBJ2-3	CASSQGPAGDTQYF	TGCGCCAGCAGCCAAGGACCCGCGGGAGATACGCAGTATTTT
TRBV12-3/TRBV12-4	many	NA	11	TRBJ2-1	CASSTYNEQFF	TGTGCCAGCAGTACCTACAATGAGCAGTTCTTC
TRBV20-1	NA	TRBD2	16	TRBJ2-1	CSARANKRELGNEQFF	TGCAGTGCTAGAGCGAATAAGCGGGAGTTAGGGAATGAGCAGTTCTTC
TRBV20-1	few	NA	13	TRBJ1-1	CSARNSLNTEAFF	TGCAGTGCTAGAAACAGTTTGAACACTGAAGCTTTCTTT
TRBV7-2	many	NA	16	TRBJ1-1	CASSLAPLGGGGEAFF	TGTGCCAGCAGCTTAGCGCCCCTCGGGGGAGGAGGTGAAGCTTTCTTT
TRBV20-1	few	TRBD2	18	TRBJ2-5	CSARGAGRGLAGQETQYF	TGCAGTGCTAGAGGTGCGGGAAGAGGTCTAGCGGGACAAGAGACCCAGTACTTC
TRBV5-1	NA	TRBD1	16	TRBJ2-3	CASSLGTDTSTDTQYF	TGCGCCAGCAGCCTCGGGACAGATACTAGCACAGATACGCAGTATTTT
TRBV10-3	few	TRBD1	14	TRBJ1-6	CAIGDSSYNSPLHF	TGTGCCATCGGGGACAGCTCCTATAATTCACCCCTCCACTTT
TRBV7-6	NA	TRBD2	19	TRBJ2-3	CASSLGLTGGPLVTDTQYF	TGTGCCAGCAGCTTAGGTTTGACGGGAGGGCCTTTGGTTACAGATACGCAGTATTTT
TRBV28	NA	NA	16	TRBJ2-3	CASRQIFLSSTDTQYF	TGTGCCAGCAGACAGATCTTTCTTTCTAGCACAGATACGCAGTATTTT
TRBV7-2	NA	NA	15	TRBJ2-1	CASSLVKQGDTEQFF	TGTGCCAGCAGCTTAGTAAAACAGGGCGATACTGAGCAGTTCTTC
TRBV5-1	many	TRBD2	16	TRBJ2-7	CASSFLAGRTSYEQYF	TGCGCCAGCAGCTTTTTAGCGGGCCGCACCTCCTACGAGCAGTACTTC
TRBV5-1	many	TRBD1	15	TRBJ2-1	CASSPAGQGYNEQFF	TGCGCCAGCAGCCCGGCGGGACAGGGTTACAATGAGCAGTTCTTC
TRBV7-8	NA	TRBD1	15	TRBJ1-1	CASSLVPDRGTEAFF	TGTGCCAGCAGCTTAGTCCCGGACAGGGGCACTGAAGCTTTCTTT
TRBV7-9	NA	NA	11	TRBJ2-7	CASNRAGEQYF	TGTGCCAGCAACAGGGCCGGGGAGCAGTACTTC
TRBV20-1	NA	TRBD2	14	TRBJ2-1	CSAASGTSNNEQFF	TGCAGTGCCGCAAGCGGGACTAGTAACAATGAGCAGTTCTTC
TRBV12-3/TRBV12-4	few	NA	11	TRBJ2-1	CASRLAHEQFF	TGTGCCAGCAGACTAGCTCATGAGCAGTTCTTC
TRBV7-3	few	NA	13	TRBJ2-7	CASSAGRGLEQYF	TGTGCCAGCAGCGCCGGGCGAGGGCTCGAGCAGTACTTC
TRBV20-1	few	TRBD1	16	TRBJ1-5	CSARDPDRLSYQPQHF	TGCAGTGCTAGAGATCCGGACAGGCTATCTTACCAGCCCCAGCATTTT
TRBV11-2	few	TRBD2	13	TRBJ2-1	CASEAGGPYEQFF	TGTGCCAGCGAAGCGGGGGGGCCCTATGAGCAGTTCTTC
TRBV20-1	NA	TRBD2	19	TRBJ2-1	CSARDWGGLTSGIVGEQFF	TGCAGTGCTAGAGATTGGGGGGGCCTTACTAGCGGGATTGTCGGTGAGCAGTTCTTC